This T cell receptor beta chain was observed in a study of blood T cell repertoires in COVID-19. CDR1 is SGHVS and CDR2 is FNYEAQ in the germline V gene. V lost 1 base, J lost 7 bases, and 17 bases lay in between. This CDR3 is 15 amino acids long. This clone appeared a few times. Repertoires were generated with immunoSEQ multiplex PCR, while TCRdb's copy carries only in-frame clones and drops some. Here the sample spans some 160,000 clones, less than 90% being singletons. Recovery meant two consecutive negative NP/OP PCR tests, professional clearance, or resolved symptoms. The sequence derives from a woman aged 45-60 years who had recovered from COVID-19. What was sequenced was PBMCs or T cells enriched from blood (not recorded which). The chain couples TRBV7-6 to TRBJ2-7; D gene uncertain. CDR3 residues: CASSLGNRGAQEQYF. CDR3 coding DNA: TGTGCCAGCAGCTTAGGGAATAGAGGAGCGCAAGAGCAGTACTTC.